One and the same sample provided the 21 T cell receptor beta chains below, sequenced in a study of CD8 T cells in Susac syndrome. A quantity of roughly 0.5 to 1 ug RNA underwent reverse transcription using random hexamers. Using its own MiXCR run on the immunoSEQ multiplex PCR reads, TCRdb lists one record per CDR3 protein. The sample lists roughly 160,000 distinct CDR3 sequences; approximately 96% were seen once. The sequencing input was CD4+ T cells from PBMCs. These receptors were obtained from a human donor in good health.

The CDR3 is CASSLPTNEKLFF. CDR3 nucleotides: TGTGCCAGCAGCTTACCGACTAATGAAAAACTGTTTTTT. The chain couples TRBV7-8 to TRBJ1-4; D not certain. V lost 2 bases and J 2 bases, leaving 3 bases between the germline ends. Germline-derived CDR1 and CDR2 are SGHVS and FQNEAQ. This CDR3 comprises 13 residues.

CDR3 DNA sequence: TGCAGCGTTTCAGGACGGCTAGAAGCTTTCTTT. Protein: CSVSGRLEAFF. J is TRBJ1-1 and V is TRBV29-1; D remains ambiguous. Germline V gene data show CDR1 as SQVTM and CDR2 as ANQGSEA. CDR3 length: 11 amino acids. V was trimmed by 5 bases and J by 8 bases, leaving 12 bases between them.

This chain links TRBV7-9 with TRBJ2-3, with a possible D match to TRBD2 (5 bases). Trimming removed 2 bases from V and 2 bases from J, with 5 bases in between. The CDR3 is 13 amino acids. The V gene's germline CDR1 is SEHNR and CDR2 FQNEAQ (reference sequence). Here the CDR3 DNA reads TGTGCCAGCAGCTTACGGGACACAGATACGCAGTATTTT. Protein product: CASSLRDTDTQYF. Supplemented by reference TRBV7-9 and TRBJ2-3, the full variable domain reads DTGVSQNPRHKITKRGQNVTFRCDPISEHNRLYWYRQTLGQGPEFLTYFQNEAQLEKSRLLSDRFSAERPKGSFSTLEIQRTEQGDSAMYLCASSLRDTDTQYFGPGTRLTVL.

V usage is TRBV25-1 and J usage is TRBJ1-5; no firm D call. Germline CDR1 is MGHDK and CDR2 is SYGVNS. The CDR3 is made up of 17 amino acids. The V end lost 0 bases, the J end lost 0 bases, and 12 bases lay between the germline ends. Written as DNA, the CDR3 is TGTGCCAGCAGTGAATATAGACGGCTTTATAGCAATCAGCCCCAGCATTTT. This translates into CASSEYRRLYSNQPQHF.

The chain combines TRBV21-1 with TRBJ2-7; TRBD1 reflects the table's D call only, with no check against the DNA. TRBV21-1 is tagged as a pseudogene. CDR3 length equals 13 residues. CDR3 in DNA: TGTGCCAGCAGTCCTAATCGGGACTACGAGCAGTACTTC. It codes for CASSPNRDYEQYF.

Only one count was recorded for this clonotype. The CDR3 protein is CASSPPELAGAYEQYF. CDR3 DNA: TGTGCCAGCTCACCACCGGAACTAGCGGGGGCCTACGAGCAGTACTTC. The gene calls are TRBV18 and TRBJ2-7; 11 bases match TRBD2. The CDR3 is 16 residues long. The V and J ends lost 0 bases and 2 bases, in that order; junction bases with no gene match: 3. Per the germline V gene, CDR1 is KGHSH and CDR2 is LQKENI.

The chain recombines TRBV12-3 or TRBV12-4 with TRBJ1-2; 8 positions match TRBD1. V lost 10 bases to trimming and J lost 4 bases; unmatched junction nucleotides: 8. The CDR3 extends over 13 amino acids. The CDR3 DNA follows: TGTGCCACGGGACAGGCCTCGGGCTATGGCTACACCTTC. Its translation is CATGQASGYGYTF.

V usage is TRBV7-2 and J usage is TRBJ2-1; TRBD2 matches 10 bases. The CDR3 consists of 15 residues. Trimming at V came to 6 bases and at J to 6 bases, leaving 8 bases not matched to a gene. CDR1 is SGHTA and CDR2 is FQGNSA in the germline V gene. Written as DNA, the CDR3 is TGTGCCAGCAGACAAGCGGGGGGGCAAATCAATGAGCAGTTCTTC. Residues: CASRQAGGQINEQFF. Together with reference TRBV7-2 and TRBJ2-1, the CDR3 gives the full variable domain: GAGVSQSPSNKVTEKGKDVELRCDPISGHTALYWYRQSLGQGLEFLIYFQGNSAPDKSGLPSDRFSAERTGGSVSTLTIQRTQQEDSAVYLCASRQAGGQINEQFFGPGTRLTVL.

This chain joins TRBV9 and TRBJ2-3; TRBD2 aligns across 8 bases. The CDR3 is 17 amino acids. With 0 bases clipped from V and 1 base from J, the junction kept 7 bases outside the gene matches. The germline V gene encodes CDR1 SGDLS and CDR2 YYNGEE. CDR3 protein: CASSVAQRGRGTDTQYF. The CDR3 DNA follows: TGTGCCAGCAGCGTAGCCCAGCGGGGGAGGGGCACAGATACGCAGTATTTT. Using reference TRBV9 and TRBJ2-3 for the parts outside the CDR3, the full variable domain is DSGVTQTPKHLITATGQRVTLRCSPRSGDLSVYWYQQSLDQGLQFLIQYYNGEERAKGNILERFSAQQFPDLHSELNLSSLELGDSALYFCASSVAQRGRGTDTQYFGPGTRLTVL.

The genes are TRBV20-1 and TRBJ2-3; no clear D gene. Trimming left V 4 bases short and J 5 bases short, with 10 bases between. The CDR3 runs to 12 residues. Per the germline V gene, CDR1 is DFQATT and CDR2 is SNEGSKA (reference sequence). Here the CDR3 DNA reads TGCAGTGCTAACGTGGGGTTAGATACGCAGTATTTT. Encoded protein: CSANVGLDTQYF.

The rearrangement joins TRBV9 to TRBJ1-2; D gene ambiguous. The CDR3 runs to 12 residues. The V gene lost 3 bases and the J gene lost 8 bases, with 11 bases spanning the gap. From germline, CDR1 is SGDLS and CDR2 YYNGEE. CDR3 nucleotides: TGTGCCAGCAGCGAGGACTATGGAGGCTACACCTTC. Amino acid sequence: CASSEDYGGYTF. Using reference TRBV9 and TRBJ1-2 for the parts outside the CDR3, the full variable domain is DSGVTQTPKHLITATGQRVTLRCSPRSGDLSVYWYQQSLDQGLQFLIQYYNGEERAKGNILERFSAQQFPDLHSELNLSSLELGDSALYFCASSEDYGGYTFGSGTRLTVV.

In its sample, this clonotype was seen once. The CDR3 spells CASSTPGQGDYGYTF. In nucleotides, the CDR3 is TGTGCCAGTAGTACCCCGGGACAGGGGGACTATGGCTACACCTTC. The chain combines TRBV19 with TRBJ1-2; 11 bases match TRBD1. CDR3 length: 15 residues. The germline V gene encodes CDR1 LNHDA and CDR2 SQIVND (reference sequence). V lost 4 bases to trimming and J lost 3 bases; unmatched junction nucleotides: 4.

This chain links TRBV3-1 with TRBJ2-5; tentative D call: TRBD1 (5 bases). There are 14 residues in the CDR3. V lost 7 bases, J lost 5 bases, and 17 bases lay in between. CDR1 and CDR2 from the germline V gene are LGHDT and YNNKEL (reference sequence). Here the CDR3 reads CASTRRLKGETQYF. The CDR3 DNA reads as TGTGCCAGCACCCGCAGACTGAAGGGGGAGACCCAGTACTTC.

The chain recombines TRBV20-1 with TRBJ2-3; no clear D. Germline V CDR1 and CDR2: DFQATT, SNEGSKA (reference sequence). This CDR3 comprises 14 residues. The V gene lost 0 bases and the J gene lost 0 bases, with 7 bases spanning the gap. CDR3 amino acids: CSARDISSTDTQYF. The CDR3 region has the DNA TGCAGTGCTAGAGATATTAGTAGCACAGATACGCAGTATTTT.

The CDR3 loop is CASNPRGGADTQYF. For the CDR3, the DNA is TGTGCCAGCAATCCTCGAGGGGGCGCAGATACGCAGTATTTT. The chain employs TRBV6-1 and TRBJ2-3, with TRBD1 matching 7 bases. After removal of 7 bases from V and 4 bases from J, the junction contained 8 bases not matched to a gene. Germline CDR1 MNHNS, CDR2 SASEGT. This CDR3 comprises 14 residues.

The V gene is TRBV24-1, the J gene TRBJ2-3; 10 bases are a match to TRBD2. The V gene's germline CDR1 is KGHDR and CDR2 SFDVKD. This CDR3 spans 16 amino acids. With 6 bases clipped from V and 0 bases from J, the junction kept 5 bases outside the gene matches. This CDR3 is CATSTSGAVSTDTQYF. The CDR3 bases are TGTGCCACCAGTACTAGCGGGGCTGTTAGCACAGATACGCAGTATTTT.

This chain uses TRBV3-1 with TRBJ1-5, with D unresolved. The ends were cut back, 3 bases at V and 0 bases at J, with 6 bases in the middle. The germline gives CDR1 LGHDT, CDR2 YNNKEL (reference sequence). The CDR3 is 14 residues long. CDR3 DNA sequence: TGTGCCAGCAGCCAGGCCAGTAGCAATCAGCCCCAGCATTTT. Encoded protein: CASSQASSNQPQHF.

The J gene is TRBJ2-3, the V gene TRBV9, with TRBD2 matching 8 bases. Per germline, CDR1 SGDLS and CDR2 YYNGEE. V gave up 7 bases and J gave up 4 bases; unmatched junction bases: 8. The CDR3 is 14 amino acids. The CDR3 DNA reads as TGTGCCAGCGCCCAACGGGGGGGCGCAGATACGCAGTATTTT. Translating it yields CASAQRGGADTQYF.

CDR3 nucleotide sequence: TGTGCCAGCAGCGGCTCGGACAGGGCGAGCGGGGAGCTGTTTTTT. This sequence encodes CASSGSDRASGELFF. The chain is built from TRBV5-6 and TRBJ2-2; 8 bases align to TRBD1. The CDR3 is made up of 15 amino acids. With 4 bases clipped from V and 7 bases from J, the junction kept 9 bases outside the gene matches. Germline V gene sequence: CDR1 SGHDT, CDR2 YYEEEE.

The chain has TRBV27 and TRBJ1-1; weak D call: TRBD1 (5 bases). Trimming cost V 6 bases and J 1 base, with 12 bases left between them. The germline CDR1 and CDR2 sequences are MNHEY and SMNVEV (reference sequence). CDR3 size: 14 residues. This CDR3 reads CASSGTARNTEAFF. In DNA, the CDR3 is TGTGCCAGCAGCGGGACGGCAAGGAACACTGAAGCTTTCTTT.

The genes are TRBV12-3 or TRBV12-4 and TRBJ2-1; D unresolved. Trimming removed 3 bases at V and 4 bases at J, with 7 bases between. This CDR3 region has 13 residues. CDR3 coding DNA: TGTGCCAGCAGTTTGGGCATTTACAATGAGCAGTTCTTC. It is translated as CASSLGIYNEQFF.